These 11 T cell receptor beta chains originate from one sample sequenced in a study of naive and memory T cell subsets. Four PCR rounds used nested alpha and beta constant region primers plus the SP2 primer. Each CDR3 protein gets one entry after TCRdb re-called the 5' RACE reads with MiXCR. Of more than 55,000 distinct CDR3 sequences listed, roughly 7.5% are singletons. An oligonucleotide containing a UMI was ligated to the 3' end of TCR cDNA. Every receptor here comes from a female donor in good health.

The chain uses TRBV5-6 and TRBJ1-2; 9 bases map to TRBD1. V shed 3 bases and J 2 bases; nucleotides not matched to a gene: 11. The CDR3 is 17 residues long. The germline gives CDR1 SGHDT, CDR2 YYEEEE. CDR3: CASSSGTGHGGNYGYTF. For the CDR3, the DNA is TGTGCCAGCAGCTCGGGGACAGGGCATGGAGGAAACTATGGCTACACCTTC.

In its sample, this clonotype was seen many times. J is TRBJ2-7 and V is TRBV5-1, with D possibly being TRBD2 (5 bases). V dropped 2 bases and J dropped 6 bases, with 15 bases sitting between them. CDR1 SGHRS and CDR2 YFSETQ come from the germline V gene. This CDR3 contains 14 residues. DNA for the CDR3: TGCGCCAGCAGCTTCGGTAGCGTTGGGTCCGAGCAGTACTTC. It encodes CASSFGSVGSEQYF.

This clonotype was recorded at least ten times. V is TRBV25-1 and J is TRBJ2-3, with D hard to call. Germline values: CDR1 MGHDK, CDR2 SYGVNS. The CDR3 loop spans 11 amino acids. V lost 4 bases to trimming and J lost 3 bases, with 2 bases between them. CDR3 protein: CASSVTDTQYF. CDR3 in DNA: TGTGCCAGCAGTGTGACAGATACGCAGTATTTT.

This clonotype was detected ten times or more. This chain joins TRBV6-2 or TRBV6-3 and TRBJ1-4, with no clear D. This CDR3 is built from 15 residues. Germline loops: CDR1 MNHEY, CDR2 SVGEGT. The germline V and J ends were trimmed by 6 bases and 10 bases, with 21 bases remaining between them. The CDR3 spells CASSERLTGGGKLFF. CDR3 bases: TGTGCCAGCAGCGAGAGACTCACTGGAGGTGGAAAACTGTTTTTT.

This clonotype was seen ten or more times. V usage is TRBV4-2 and J usage is TRBJ1-4; no reliable D call. V was cut by 0 bases and J by 0 bases, with 5 bases left in between. The CDR3 runs to 15 residues. Per the germline V gene, CDR1 is LGHNA and CDR2 is YNFKEQ. The CDR3 reads CASSQDLSTNEKLFF. The CDR3 coding sequence is TGTGCCAGCAGCCAAGACCTCTCAACTAATGAAAAACTGTTTTTT.

This clonotype was observed at least ten times. This chain uses TRBV20-1 with TRBJ2-3; tentative D call: TRBD1 (6 bases). V was cut by 6 bases and J by 3 bases, with 13 bases left in between. Germline CDR1 is DFQATT and CDR2 is SNEGSKA (reference sequence). The CDR3 loop spans 13 amino acids. CDR3 in amino acids: CSARNTGTDTQYF. The DNA of the CDR3 is TGCAGTGCCCGTAATACAGGGACAGATACGCAGTATTTT.

The chain has TRBV5-1 and TRBJ2-3; D possibly uses TRBD1 or TRBD2 (5 bases each). V was clipped by 0 bases and J by 5 bases, with 13 bases between them. Germline V gene lookup returns CDR1 SGHRS and CDR2 YFSETQ. The CDR3 loop spans 15 amino acids. The CDR3 DNA reads as TGCGCCAGCAGCTTGGCTCGGGGCCGGGGAGATACGCAGTATTTT. It yields the protein CASSLARGRGDTQYF.

This clonotype was detected ten times or more. The chain is built from TRBV11-2 and TRBJ2-1, with 7 bases that match TRBD2. The length of the CDR3 is 16 residues. With V trimmed by 2 bases and J by 7 bases, 11 bases remained unmatched. Germline V gives CDR1 SGHAT, CDR2 FQNNGV. CDR3 protein: CASSLSGAFSWNEQFF. The CDR3 bases are TGTGCCAGCAGCTTAAGCGGGGCCTTTAGTTGGAATGAGCAGTTCTTC.

This clonotype showed up many times. V gene TRBV12-3 or TRBV12-4 combines with J gene TRBJ1-4; D might be TRBD1 (5 bases). This CDR3 has 16 amino acids. With 1 base removed from V and 9 bases from J, the gap between germline ends came to 18 bases. The CDR3 DNA is TGTGCCAGCAGTTTAGGTCGGGCAGGGATAATGAAAAAACTGTTTTTT. Its translation is CASSLGRAGIMKKLFF.

Worth noting for this clonotype: This may come from a read error, since a much larger clone is one base off. The chain carries TRBV14 and TRBJ1-4; D not resolved. Germline V gene lookup returns CDR1 SGHDN and CDR2 FVKESK. The CDR3 loop spans 15 amino acids. The CDR3 reads CASSQRGLTNEKPFF. The DNA for the CDR3 is TGTGCCAGCAGCCAACGGGGATTAACTAATGAAAAACCGTTTTTT. Full variable domain (missing parts from reference TRBV14 and TRBJ1-4): EAGVTQFPSHSVIEKGQTVTLRCDPISGHDNLYWYRRVMGKEIKFLLHFVKESKQDESGMPNNRFLAERTGGTYSTLKVQPAELEDSGVYFCASSQRGLTNEKPFFGSGTQLSVL.

The sample holds many counts of this clonotype. The V and J genes are TRBV6-5 and TRBJ1-2, with D perhaps TRBD1 (5 bases). Germline lookup yields CDR1 MNHEY and CDR2 SVGAGI. The CDR3 covers 14 residues. Deletions cut 6 bases from V and 13 bases from J, with 24 bases between. The CDR3 DNA is TGTGCCAGCAGGGGGGACGACCTTTCGAGAGAGTCCACCTTC. Translated: CASRGDDLSRESTF.